This T cell receptor beta chain was found in a study of TIL therapy for anti-PD-1-resistant metastatic lung cancer. CDR3 size: 16 residues. V shed 4 bases and J 1 base; nucleotides not matched to a gene: 2. Germline-derived CDR1 and CDR2 are MNHNY and SVGAGI (reference sequence). Noted time point: pre-treatment sample, taken before nivolumab and TIL therapy. The tumor samples were excised metastases, mostly pleural nodules or supraclavicular lymph nodes. The immunoSEQ assay was v3. Some clones are missing from TCRdb's copy, which holds only in-frame ones; the method was immunoSEQ multiplex PCR. The sample includes roughly 28,000 clones, roughly 63% of them seen just once.

This specimen consisted of tumor tissue, obtained at baseline. This sequence was found in a woman aged 25-85 years with non-small cell lung cancer. This rearrangement joins TRBV6-6 to TRBJ1-5; 12 bases line up with TRBD1. CDR3 loop: CASSLGQGASNQPQHF. The CDR3 DNA sequence: TGTGCCAGCAGTTTGGGACAGGGGGCGAGCAATCAGCCCCAGCATTTT.